A single sample gave rise to the 28 T cell receptor beta chains below, sequenced in a study of shared clonotypes between healthy human individuals. The data were produced by immunoSEQ multiplex PCR, yet TCRdb's version contains in-frame clones alone and is incomplete. The sample includes about 600,000 clones, around 97% of them seen just once. The source material was naive CD4+ T cells sorted from blood. Described subset: CD45RA+ positively selected. Source of these receptors: a woman between 25 and 40 years old in good health.

The chain is built from TRBV11-1 and TRBJ2-2, with D maybe TRBD2 (5 bases). The CDR3 consists of 15 residues. Per the germline V gene, CDR1 is SGHAT and CDR2 is FQDESV (reference sequence). Trimming left V 6 bases short and J 1 base short, with 12 bases between. CDR3 region: CASSEWTLNTGELFF. The CDR3 DNA is TGTGCCAGCAGTGAGTGGACTTTGAACACCGGGGAGCTGTTTTTT.

The chain carries TRBV4-1 and TRBJ2-6; 11 bases match TRBD1. This CDR3 is 17 amino acids long. V trimming: 7 bases; J trimming: 0 bases; junction bases outside the gene matches: 5. The germline CDR1 and CDR2 sequences are MGHRA and YSYEKL. CDR3 loop: CASTPGTGGSGANVLTF. CDR3 nucleotides: TGCGCCAGCACCCCCGGGACAGGGGGCTCTGGGGCCAACGTCCTGACTTTC.

The genes are TRBV28 and TRBJ1-2; a weak D match, TRBD1 (6 bases). The germline gives CDR1 MDHEN, CDR2 SYDVKM. This CDR3 is 14 amino acids long. V gave up 6 bases and J gave up 5 bases, with 16 bases separating them. The DNA of the CDR3 is TGTGCCAGCAGACCCCGGGACACTGGATATGGCTACACCTTC. This gives the protein CASRPRDTGYGYTF.

The chain is built from TRBV5-1 and TRBJ2-3, with D perhaps TRBD2 (5 bases). The CDR3 runs 17 residues. V was clipped by 0 bases and J by 4 bases, with 18 bases between them. Germline CDR1 reads SGHRS; CDR2 reads YFSETQ. The CDR3 sequence is CASSLASLSTGADTQYF. CDR3 DNA: TGCGCCAGCAGCTTGGCTTCCCTATCCACCGGGGCAGATACGCAGTATTTT.

This sequence joins TRBV11-2 and TRBJ2-1; maybe TRBD2 (5 bases). V was clipped by 5 bases and J by 6 bases, with 5 bases between them. CDR3 size: 11 residues. The germline V gene encodes CDR1 SGHAT and CDR2 FQNNGV. The CDR3 loop reads CASSRGNEQFF. The CDR3 DNA reads TGTGCCAGCAGCCGGGGCAATGAGCAGTTCTTC.

The V and J genes are TRBV28 and TRBJ1-2; no clear D. The germline V gene encodes CDR1 MDHEN and CDR2 SYDVKM. This CDR3 has 13 residues. Between the trimmed V and J ends, which lost 6 bases and 8 bases, there was a span of 16 bases. CDR3 nucleotides: TGTGCCAGCAGCCTATTAGACTCCTTGGGCTACACCTTC. Translated: CASSLLDSLGYTF.

The CDR3 spells CASSSQGGGNTEAFF. The CDR3 DNA sequence: TGTGCCAGCAGCTCTCAAGGGGGCGGGAACACTGAAGCTTTCTTT. This rearrangement joins TRBV28 to TRBJ1-1, with 7 bases lining up with TRBD1. The germline gives CDR1 MDHEN, CDR2 SYDVKM. The CDR3 has 15 amino acids. V trimming: 6 bases; J trimming: 1 base; junction bases outside the gene matches: 8.

J is TRBJ2-3 and V is TRBV28; D call uncertain. The V gene lost 5 bases and the J gene lost 0 bases, with 12 bases spanning the gap. The CDR3 is 15 residues long. Germline CDR1 and CDR2: MDHEN and SYDVKM. The CDR3 coding sequence is TGTGCCAGCAGTCAAAATCGTAGGAGCACAGATACGCAGTATTTT. It yields the protein CASSQNRRSTDTQYF.

The chain combines TRBV25-1 with TRBJ2-6; TRBD2 is a possible D gene (6 bases). Germline loops: CDR1 MGHDK, CDR2 SYGVNS. V was shortened by 1 base and J by 1 base, with 11 bases between the two germline ends. The CDR3 consists of 17 residues. CDR3 nucleotide sequence: TGTGCCAGCAGTGAATCGCGGGGCGCGTCTGGGGCCAACGTCCTGACTTTC. The encoded protein is CASSESRGASGANVLTF.

This chain connects TRBV28 to TRBJ1-4; a possible D gene is TRBD1 (6 bases). V was pared by 6 bases and J by 3 bases, with 14 bases between. The CDR3 has 15 residues. The germline gives CDR1 MDHEN, CDR2 SYDVKM. Written as DNA, the CDR3 is TGTGCCAGCAGCTTGAGGGGGGGAGCTAATGAAAAACTGTTTTTT. It codes for CASSLRGGANEKLFF.

The rearrangement links TRBV5-1 to TRBJ1-3; D is ambiguous. CDR1 SGHRS and CDR2 YFSETQ come from the germline V gene. The V end was cut by 5 bases, the J end by 4 bases, with 13 bases between. The CDR3 has 14 residues. CDR3 nucleotide sequence: TGCGCCAGCAGTTTGACATTAACCGGAAACACCATATATTTT. Protein sequence: CASSLTLTGNTIYF.

The chain combines TRBV11-3 with TRBJ2-2; no reliable D call. V shed 5 bases and J shed 6 bases, with 10 bases lying between them. This CDR3 has 13 amino acids. The germline CDR1 and CDR2 sequences are SGHNT and YENEEA. CDR3 sequence (DNA): TGTGCCAGCAGCCCCGGCTACGCCGGGGAGCTGTTTTTT. It is translated as CASSPGYAGELFF. Based on the CDR3 plus reference TRBV11-3 and TRBJ2-2, the full variable domain is EAGVVQSPRYKIIEKKQPVAFWCNPISGHNTLYWYLQNLGQGPELLIRYENEEAVDDSQLPKDRFSAERLKGVDSTLKIQPAELGDSAVYLCASSPGYAGELFFGEGSRLTVL.

The chain recombines TRBV19 with TRBJ1-4; D call uncertain. The CDR3 contains 10 residues. Germline CDR1 reads LNHDA; CDR2 reads SQIVND (reference sequence). Trimming left V 8 bases short and J 7 bases short, with 5 bases between. CDR3 in DNA: TGTGCCAGTGATGGTGAAAAACTGTTTTTT. Its protein product is CASDGEKLFF. The entire variable domain, with the rest obtained from reference TRBV19 and TRBJ1-4, is as follows: DGGITQSPKYLFRKEGQNVTLSCEQNLNHDAMYWYRQDPGQGLRLIYYSQIVNDFQKGDIAEGYSVSREKKESFPLTVTSAQKNPTAFYLCASDGEKLFFGSGTQLSVL.

This chain connects TRBV14 to TRBJ2-2, with unresolved D. The CDR3 contains 16 residues. V was trimmed by 0 bases and J by 4 bases, leaving 12 bases between them. CDR1 is SGHDN, CDR2 FVKESK, per germline. The CDR3 is CASSQDYLGPTGELFF. The CDR3 bases are TGTGCCAGCAGCCAAGATTATCTAGGGCCCACCGGGGAGCTGTTTTTT.

The V gene is TRBV7-9, the J gene TRBJ1-1; D unresolved. CDR1 and CDR2 from the germline V gene are SEHNR and FQNEAQ (reference sequence). Between the trimmed V and J ends, which lost 5 bases and 2 bases, there was a span of 21 bases. The CDR3 runs 17 residues. CDR3 nucleotide sequence: TGTGCCAGCAGCCCGGTCCTAGGATTGGGCGTTAACACTGAAGCTTTCTTT. Encoded protein: CASSPVLGLGVNTEAFF. The whole variable domain, remainder taken from reference TRBV7-9 and TRBJ1-1, is DTGVSQNPRHKITKRGQNVTFRCDPISEHNRLYWYRQTLGQGPEFLTYFQNEAQLEKSRLLSDRFSAERPKGSFSTLEIQRTEQGDSAMYLCASSPVLGLGVNTEAFFGQGTRLTVV.

Here the CDR3 reads CASSLLSGIGETQYF. CDR3 DNA: TGCGCCAGCAGCTTGCTCAGCGGGATCGGAGAGACCCAGTACTTC. This rearrangement joins TRBV5-1 to TRBJ2-5; 7 nucleotides align to TRBD2. Germline values: CDR1 SGHRS, CDR2 YFSETQ. The CDR3 is made up of 15 amino acids. After removal of 1 base from V and 4 bases from J, the junction contained 7 bases not matched to a gene.

V gene TRBV6-1 combines with J gene TRBJ2-1, with TRBD2 matching 7 bases. V gave up 8 bases and J gave up 10 bases; unmatched junction bases: 5. The CDR3 has 11 amino acids. Germline CDR1 and CDR2: MNHNS and SASEGT. In DNA form, the CDR3 reads TGTGCCAGCTCACCACTAGCGGAGCAGTTCTTC. As protein: CASSPLAEQFF.

The V call is TRBV6-1, the J call TRBJ2-7; D gene ambiguous. The ends were cut back, 3 bases at V and 0 bases at J, with 12 bases in the middle. The germline CDR1 and CDR2 sequences are MNHNS and SASEGT. The length of the CDR3 is 15 residues. DNA of the CDR3: TGTGCCAGCAGTGACTCCCAGCTACTCTCCTACGAGCAGTACTTC. This gives the protein CASSDSQLLSYEQYF.

The chain carries TRBV11-2 and TRBJ2-2; D remains unclear. This CDR3 has 13 residues. Trimming took 7 bases from V and 0 from J, leaving 6 bases between them. Germline-derived CDR1 and CDR2 are SGHAT and FQNNGV. The CDR3 spells CASTITNTGELFF. The DNA for the CDR3 is TGTGCCAGCACGATTACGAACACCGGGGAGCTGTTTTTT.

The chain has TRBV5-6 and TRBJ2-1; 8 nucleotides align to TRBD1. Germline V CDR1 and CDR2: SGHDT, YYEEEE. J gave up 6 bases and V 4 bases, and 12 bases lay outside the gene matches. The CDR3 is 16 residues long. CDR3 bases: TGTGCCAGCAGCCGCATGACAGGGGCAGCCCCCAATGAGCAGTTCTTC. Amino acids: CASSRMTGAAPNEQFF.

This sequence joins TRBV2 and TRBJ2-3; 10 bases map to TRBD2. Per germline, CDR1 SNHLY and CDR2 FYNNEI. The trim removed 11 bases at V and 5 bases at J, leaving 13 bases unmatched. The CDR3 covers 15 residues. The DNA for the CDR3 is TGTGCCGGGACAGATGCTAGCGGGAGCGGAGATACGCAGTATTTT. Translation: CAGTDASGSGDTQYF.

Of note for this clone: The sample has other DNA sequences that encode this CDR3 too. V usage is TRBV28 and J usage is TRBJ1-4, with 7 bases identical to TRBD1. With 5 bases clipped from V and 5 bases from J, the junction kept 8 bases outside the gene matches. Germline V gene sequence: CDR1 MDHEN, CDR2 SYDVKM. The CDR3 loop spans 15 amino acids. The DNA of the CDR3 is TGTGCCAGCAGTCCCGGGACAGCTGCAAATGAAAAACTGTTTTTT. It translates to CASSPGTAANEKLFF.

The genes are TRBV5-1 and TRBJ1-2, with D unclear. The CDR3 contains 15 residues. The germline V gene encodes CDR1 SGHRS and CDR2 YFSETQ. The V and J ends lost 0 bases and 4 bases respectively, with 13 bases between them. The CDR3 DNA reads as TGCGCCAGCAGCTTGGCACCCGCCTTCCTCTATGGCTACACCTTC. Protein sequence: CASSLAPAFLYGYTF.

The chain employs TRBV4-1 and TRBJ1-5; D gene uncertain. The CDR3 runs 18 residues. The germline gives CDR1 MGHRA, CDR2 YSYEKL. The V and J ends lost 1 base and 0 bases respectively, with 16 bases between them. The CDR3: CASSQVPFLRYSNQPQHF. Written as DNA, the CDR3 is TGCGCCAGCAGCCAAGTCCCTTTTTTGCGTTATAGCAATCAGCCCCAGCATTTT.

V gene TRBV15 combines with J gene TRBJ1-1, with D unclear. Germline CDR1 reads LNHNV; CDR2 reads YYDKDF (reference sequence). The germline V and J ends were trimmed by 0 bases and 0 bases, with 8 bases remaining between them. This CDR3 contains 15 residues. CDR3 loop: CATSRDPAVNTEAFF. CDR3 nucleotides: TGTGCCACCAGCAGAGATCCAGCTGTGAACACTGAAGCTTTCTTT.

V and J are TRBV19 and TRBJ1-6, with TRBD1 matching over 11 bases. CDR1 is LNHDA and CDR2 is SQIVND in the germline V gene (reference sequence). The CDR3 is 15 amino acids. The V segment lost 7 bases and the J segment 9 bases; nucleotides outside the gene matches: 8. This chain's CDR3 is CASTPPGTGGSPLHF. DNA for the CDR3: TGTGCCAGTACCCCCCCAGGGACAGGGGGTTCACCCCTCCACTTT.

The chain links TRBV18 to TRBJ2-7; 7 bases align to TRBD2. The germline CDR1 and CDR2 sequences are KGHSH and LQKENI. Trimming took 0 bases from V and 0 from J; bases not matched to a gene: 8. The length of the CDR3 is 17 residues. CDR3 DNA sequence: TGTGCCAGCTCACCACCGGGGAGGGGCCCTAGCTCCTACGAGCAGTACTTC. This codes for CASSPPGRGPSSYEQYF.

V and J are TRBV15 and TRBJ1-2; D possibly corresponds to TRBD1 (5 bases). The CDR3 is 16 amino acids. With 0 bases removed from V and 7 bases from J, the gap between germline ends came to 18 bases. Germline V CDR1 and CDR2: LNHNV, YYDKDF (reference sequence). The DNA of the CDR3 is TGTGCCACCAGCAGAGATCTGGGTCCAGGGAGAGGTGGCTACACCTTC. Translated, it gives CATSRDLGPGRGGYTF. The complete variable domain, with remaining parts taken from reference TRBV15 and TRBJ1-2, reads DAMVIQNPRYQVTQFGKPVTLSCSQTLNHNVMYWYQQKSSQAPKLLFHYYDKDFNNEADTPDNFQSRRPNTSFCFLDIRSPGLGDTAMYLCATSRDLGPGRGGYTFGSGTRLTVV.